These 31 T cell receptor beta chains were all obtained from the same sample, sequenced in a study of cytomegalovirus exposure and HLA in healthy donors (dated by TCRdb to about 2017). Libraries were constructed by the immunoSEQ multiplex PCR assay. TCRdb's version of the immuneACCESS table is confined to in-frame rearrangements and falls short of the full clone set. An unresolved V gene accounts for under half of the shortfall where checked; the remainder is of unknown origin. This sample comprises around 220,000 clones, around four fifths of them detected only once. Over 11% of the sample is taken by the ten largest. Material for sequencing was PBMCs. These receptors were taken from a woman younger than 45 in good health and CMV-seropositive.

The chain is built from TRBV27 and TRBJ2-7; 11 positions match TRBD2. The CDR3 runs 15 residues. V shed 2 bases, J shed 6 bases, and the junction held 6 bases outside the gene matches. CDR1 MNHEY and CDR2 SMNVEV come from the germline V gene (reference sequence). In DNA form, the CDR3 reads TGTGCCAGCAGTTTACGGCTAGCGGGAGGAGGCGAGCAGTACTTC. It translates to CASSLRLAGGGEQYF.

This chain's CDR3 is CASNLDRGRETQYF. The CDR3 bases are TGTGCCAGCAACTTGGACAGGGGGCGGGAGACCCAGTACTTC. The chain couples TRBV28 to TRBJ2-5, with 11 positions matching TRBD1. The junction had 6 bases not matched to a gene; V was cut back by 7 bases and J by 5 bases. Germline CDR1 reads MDHEN; CDR2 reads SYDVKM. The length of the CDR3 is 14 residues.

CDR3 residues: CASSDTAYNEQFF. Written as DNA, the CDR3 is TGTGCCAGCAGTGACACAGCCTACAATGAGCAGTTCTTC. The chain uses TRBV6-1 and TRBJ2-1; D unresolved. The germline V gene encodes CDR1 MNHNS and CDR2 SASEGT. The CDR3 is 13 amino acids. Trimming took off 3 bases at V and 2 bases at J, with 5 bases between the two ends.

This clone was observed a few times. The V call is TRBV19, the J call TRBJ2-7, with a tentative D call TRBD1 (5 bases). V lost 4 bases and J lost 5, with 15 bases in between. The CDR3 sequence is 14 residues long. Looked up from germline, CDR1 is LNHDA and CDR2 is SQIVND (reference sequence). The CDR3 region is CASSRGEGANEQYF. In nucleotides, the CDR3 is TGTGCCAGTAGTAGGGGCGAAGGTGCGAACGAGCAGTACTTC.

Comment on this clone: This CDR3 is also generated by other DNA sequences in the sample. J is TRBJ2-7 and V is TRBV11-2; no definite D call. Germline V gene data show CDR1 as SGHAT and CDR2 as FQNNGV. This CDR3 has 14 amino acids. The V end was cut by 1 base, the J end by 1 base, with 8 bases between. CDR3 in DNA: TGTGCCAGCAGCTTAGTGACGGTTTCCTACGAGCAGTACTTC. This encodes CASSLVTVSYEQYF.

This chain joins TRBV27 and TRBJ2-1, with 8 bases lining up with TRBD1. The CDR3 loop spans 16 amino acids. Germline CDR1 and CDR2: MNHEY and SMNVEV (reference sequence). Trimming at V came to 5 bases and at J to 0 bases, leaving 6 bases not matched to a gene. The CDR3, as DNA: TGTGCCAGCAGTATTTACAGGGGGGACTCCTACAATGAGCAGTTCTTC. Protein: CASSIYRGDSYNEQFF.

CDR3 sequence reads: CASSPLEGLSYEQYF. Written as DNA, the CDR3 is TGTGCCAGCAGCCCATTAGAAGGACTCTCCTACGAGCAGTACTTC. The chain carries TRBV11-3 and TRBJ2-7; possibly TRBD2 for D (5 bases). The CDR3 is made up of 15 amino acids. Trimming stripped 5 bases from V and 0 bases from J, with 14 bases between. Germline V gene lookup returns CDR1 SGHNT and CDR2 YENEEA. The entire variable domain, with the rest obtained from reference TRBV11-3 and TRBJ2-7, is as follows: EAGVVQSPRYKIIEKKQPVAFWCNPISGHNTLYWYLQNLGQGPELLIRYENEEAVDDSQLPKDRFSAERLKGVDSTLKIQPAELGDSAVYLCASSPLEGLSYEQYFGPGTRLTVT.

The rearrangement links TRBV28 to TRBJ1-2; tentatively, D is TRBD1 (6 bases). CDR1 MDHEN and CDR2 SYDVKM come from the germline V gene. Trimming stripped 9 bases from V and 4 bases from J, with 27 bases between. The CDR3 covers 17 residues. The CDR3 sequence is CASNPMGGVGITYGYTF. In DNA form, the CDR3 reads TGTGCCAGTAATCCCATGGGGGGCGTCGGGATTACCTATGGCTACACCTTC.

V is TRBV11-2 and J is TRBJ1-1; D not resolved. The CDR3 totals 14 residues. The V end was cut by 1 base, the J end by 3 bases, with 9 bases between. Per the germline V gene, CDR1 is SGHAT and CDR2 is FQNNGV. CDR3 nucleotides: TGTGCCAGCAGCTTAGCAGGATCCGACACTGAAGCTTTCTTT. It encodes CASSLAGSDTEAFF.

The chain is built from TRBV27 and TRBJ2-1, with D perhaps TRBD2 (6 bases). Trimming removed 5 bases at V and 6 bases at J, with 32 bases between. The CDR3 is 20 residues long. The V gene's germline CDR1 is MNHEY and CDR2 SMNVEV (reference sequence). CDR3 sequence reads: CASSARAGINRVDGRNEQFF. CDR3 in DNA: TGTGCCAGCAGTGCAAGGGCGGGGATAAACCGGGTCGACGGGCGCAATGAGCAGTTCTTC.

This chain uses TRBV10-3 with TRBJ1-2; 7 bases map to TRBD1. The trim removed 11 bases at V and 3 bases at J, leaving 6 bases unmatched. Germline CDR1 ENHRY, CDR2 SYGVKD. The CDR3 totals 12 residues. In nucleotides, the CDR3 is TGTGCCGTACAGGGGACCTACTATGGCTACACCTTC. It encodes CAVQGTYYGYTF.

Details on this clone: The junction differs from germline at one of its ends, possibly a read error. The genes are TRBV7-7 and TRBJ2-5, with 7 bases lining up with TRBD1. Germline V CDR1 and CDR2: SSHAT, FNYEAQ (reference sequence). The CDR3 covers 15 residues. The DNA for the CDR3 is TGTGCTAGCAGCTTAGATAGGGGGCCGCAAGAGACCCAGTACTTC. Amino acid sequence: CASSLDRGPQETQYF. The full variable domain, completed using reference TRBV7-7 and TRBJ2-5, is GAGVSQSPRYKVTKRGQDVTLRCDPISSHATLYWYQQALGQGPEFLTYFNYEAQPDKSGLPSDRFSAERPEGSISTLTIQRTEQRDSAMYRCASSLDRGPQETQYFGPGTRLLVL.

This rearrangement joins TRBV9 to TRBJ1-2; 8 nucleotides align to TRBD1. Germline-derived CDR1 and CDR2 are SGDLS and YYNGEE. The CDR3 length is 12 residues. V lost 2 bases to trimming and J lost 9 bases; unmatched junction nucleotides: 3. CDR3 coding DNA: TGTGCCAGCAGCGTTGACAGGGGAAGCTACACCTTC. The encoded protein is CASSVDRGSYTF.

The V and J genes are TRBV27 and TRBJ1-2; D gene uncertain. Looked up from germline, CDR1 is MNHEY and CDR2 is SMNVEV (reference sequence). V shed 6 bases and J shed 7 bases, with 15 bases lying between them. CDR3 length equals 13 residues. CDR3 in amino acids: CASSLGRTGGYTF. CDR3 in DNA: TGTGCCAGCAGCCTGGGAAGGACGGGTGGCTACACCTTC.

In this sample, this clone turned up once. This chain joins TRBV20-1 and TRBJ2-3; D uncertain. The germline V and J ends were trimmed by 3 bases and 6 bases, with 7 bases remaining between them. Germline CDR1 and CDR2: DFQATT and SNEGSKA (reference sequence). This CDR3 has 11 amino acids. In nucleotides, the CDR3 is TGCAGTGCTAGTCGATCGGATACGCAGTATTTT. Amino acid sequence: CSASRSDTQYF.

The chain carries TRBV27 and TRBJ2-7; D is perhaps TRBD1 (6 bases). V lost 3 bases and J 6 bases, leaving 15 bases between the germline ends. The CDR3 covers 14 residues. The germline CDR1 and CDR2 sequences are MNHEY and SMNVEV (reference sequence). The CDR3 is CASSFSLQGAEQYF. CDR3 DNA: TGTGCCAGCAGTTTTTCCCTACAGGGAGCCGAGCAGTACTTC.

The rearrangement links TRBV21-1 to TRBJ2-7; the table's TRBD2 call for D was not verified on the DNA. TRBV21-1 is a recognized pseudogene. The CDR3 contains 15 residues. The CDR3 protein is CASSQTSGRAYEQYF. Written as DNA, the CDR3 is TGTGCCAGCAGCCAAACTAGCGGGAGGGCGTACGAGCAGTACTTC.

This clone was counted once. The genes are TRBV4-1 and TRBJ2-7; D tentatively reads TRBD1 or TRBD2 (5 bases each). CDR1 and CDR2 (germline): MGHRA, YSYEKL. The CDR3 totals 13 residues. Trimming cost V 4 bases and J 6 bases, with 13 bases left between them. The DNA for the CDR3 is TGCGCCAGCAGCCGGGGACCTTCACCCGAGCAGTACTTC. This gives the protein CASSRGPSPEQYF.

The chain recombines TRBV7-2 with TRBJ2-2; 7 positions match TRBD2. The V and J ends lost 2 bases and 6 bases, in that order; junction bases with no gene match: 6. CDR3 length: 15 residues. Germline CDR1 and CDR2: SGHTA and FQGNSA. The CDR3 loop is CASSLYGLAAGELFF. The CDR3 nucleotides read TGTGCCAGCAGCTTATATGGGCTAGCGGCCGGGGAGCTGTTTTTT.

This rearrangement joins TRBV27 to TRBJ1-5; D uncertain. V was shortened by 5 bases and J by 0 bases, with 14 bases between the two germline ends. The germline V gene has CDR1 MNHEY and CDR2 SMNVEV (reference sequence). This CDR3 contains 16 residues. The CDR3 DNA reads TGTGCCAGCAGTCCGCATCTAGGAGGTAGCAATCAGCCCCAGCATTTT. Translated, it gives CASSPHLGGSNQPQHF.

In its sample, this clone was seen a few times. The identical CDR3 is also encoded by other nucleotide sequences in the sample. V and J are TRBV18 and TRBJ2-7; 10 bases are a match to TRBD2. CDR1 is KGHSH, CDR2 LQKENI, per germline. The CDR3 is 14 amino acids. The junction had 5 bases not matched to a gene; V was cut back by 2 bases and J by 7 bases. The CDR3 here is CASSPGLAGVEQYF. The DNA for the CDR3 is TGTGCCAGCTCACCAGGTCTAGCGGGAGTAGAGCAGTACTTC.

J is TRBJ2-1 and V is TRBV28, with TRBD1 as a possible D gene (6 bases). V was pared by 6 bases and J by 9 bases, with 18 bases between. CDR1 is MDHEN, CDR2 SYDVKM, per germline. The CDR3 runs 14 residues. The CDR3 is CASRPPGVRGEQFF. The CDR3 nucleotides read TGTGCCAGCAGACCCCCAGGGGTGCGAGGTGAGCAGTTCTTC. The whole variable domain, filled in from reference TRBV28 and TRBJ2-1, reads DVKVTQSSRYLVKRTGEKVFLECVQDMDHENMFWYRQDPGLGLRLIYFSYDVKMKEKGDIPEGYSVSREKKERFSLILESASTNQTSMYLCASRPPGVRGEQFFGPGTRLTVL.

The chain employs TRBV25-1 and TRBJ2-1; D perhaps matches TRBD2 (5 bases). This CDR3 has 16 amino acids. Trimming took 1 base from V and 0 from J, leaving 10 bases between them. CDR1 and CDR2 from the germline V gene are MGHDK and SYGVNS. This CDR3 is CASSEFGRSSYNEQFF. CDR3 sequence (DNA): TGTGCCAGCAGTGAATTTGGGAGAAGCTCCTACAATGAGCAGTTCTTC.

This chain connects TRBV5-1 to TRBJ2-2; TRBD2 matches 13 bases. The CDR3 runs to 16 residues. Germline V gene data show CDR1 as SGHRS and CDR2 as YFSETQ. V shed 4 bases and J 6 bases; nucleotides not matched to a gene: 6. The DNA of the CDR3 is TGCGCCAGCAGCGCCGGACTAGCGGGAGTTCCCGGGGAGCTGTTTTTT. It translates to CASSAGLAGVPGELFF. Full variable domain (outside the CDR3, taken from reference TRBV5-1 and TRBJ2-2): KAGVTQTPRYLIKTRGQQVTLSCSPISGHRSVSWYQQTPGQGLQFLFEYFSETQRNKGNFPGRFSGRQFSNSRSEMNVSTLELGDSALYLCASSAGLAGVPGELFFGEGSRLTVL.

The chain joins TRBV10-2 to TRBJ2-1; D perhaps matches TRBD2 (7 bases). The CDR3 spans 13 residues. Between the trimmed V and J ends, which lost 9 bases and 7 bases, there was a span of 16 bases. In germline, CDR1 is WSHSY, CDR2 SAAADI. This CDR3 reads CASWVGGGNEQFF. The CDR3 DNA reads as TGCGCCAGTTGGGTGGGAGGGGGAAATGAGCAGTTCTTC.

This rearrangement joins TRBV6-6 to TRBJ2-3, with D perhaps matching TRBD2 (5 bases). The germline V and J ends were trimmed by 7 bases and 5 bases, with 10 bases remaining between them. Germline assignment: CDR1 MNHNY and CDR2 SVGAGI (reference sequence). This CDR3 comprises 12 residues. The CDR3 DNA is TGTGCCAGCACCACCAGCGGAGATACGCAGTATTTT. The encoded protein is CASTTSGDTQYF.

This clone has just one count. The genes are TRBV6-1 and TRBJ1-2; a weak D match, TRBD1 (5 bases). The germline V gene encodes CDR1 MNHNS and CDR2 SASEGT. The germline V and J ends were trimmed by 5 bases and 4 bases, with 14 bases remaining between them. The CDR3 has 14 residues. CDR3: CASSPLRGSYGYTF. CDR3 nucleotide sequence: TGTGCCAGCAGTCCCCTAAGGGGCAGCTATGGCTACACCTTC.

This rearrangement joins TRBV28 to TRBJ1-2, with D hard to call. The CDR3 totals 13 residues. Germline V gene data show CDR1 as MDHEN and CDR2 as SYDVKM. V lost 4 bases to trimming and J lost 6 bases, with 12 bases between them. The CDR3 DNA is TGTGCCAGCAGTTCTCCAGATCTCCATGGCTACACCTTC. Translated, it gives CASSSPDLHGYTF.

The chain joins TRBV27 to TRBJ2-7; tentatively, D is TRBD2 (7 bases). Germline V CDR1 and CDR2: MNHEY, SMNVEV (reference sequence). The CDR3 extends over 16 amino acids. Trimming left V 1 base short and J 5 bases short, with 18 bases between. In nucleotides, the CDR3 is TGTGCCAGCAGTTTATTTGCTCATGGGAGGGGGGACGAGCAGTACTTC. It yields the protein CASSLFAHGRGDEQYF.

The V gene is TRBV25-1, the J gene TRBJ2-3; 10 positions agree with TRBD2. The CDR3 loop spans 13 amino acids. Germline V gives CDR1 MGHDK, CDR2 SYGVNS. V gave up 7 bases and J gave up 6 bases; unmatched junction bases: 4. The CDR3 DNA follows: TGTGCCAGCAATAGCGGGGGGTGGGATACGCAGTATTTT. Its protein is CASNSGGWDTQYF.

This chain uses TRBV4-1 with TRBJ1-5, with TRBD1 matching 8 bases. Trimming cost V 4 bases and J 2 bases; bases outside gene matches: 10. The CDR3 is made up of 17 amino acids. The germline gives CDR1 MGHRA, CDR2 YSYEKL. This CDR3 is CASSPDRATEGNQPQHF. For the CDR3, the DNA is TGCGCCAGCAGCCCGGACAGGGCCACCGAGGGCAATCAGCCCCAGCATTTT.